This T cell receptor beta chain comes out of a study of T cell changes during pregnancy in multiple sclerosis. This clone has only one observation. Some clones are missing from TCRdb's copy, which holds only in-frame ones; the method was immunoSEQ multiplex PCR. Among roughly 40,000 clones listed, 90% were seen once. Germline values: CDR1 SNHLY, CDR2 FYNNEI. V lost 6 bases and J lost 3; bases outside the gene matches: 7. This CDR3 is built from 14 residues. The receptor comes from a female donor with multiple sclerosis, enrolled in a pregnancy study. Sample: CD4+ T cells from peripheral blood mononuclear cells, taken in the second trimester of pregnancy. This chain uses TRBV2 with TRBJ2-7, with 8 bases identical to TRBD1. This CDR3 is CASSGQGSYYEQYF. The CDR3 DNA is TGTGCCAGCAGCGGACAGGGAAGCTACTACGAGCAGTACTTC.